One T cell receptor beta chain is described in this entry. As yet, its antigen is unknown. This sample was included in a study of blood T cells in healthy people across ages. Overall study findings and caveats: A roughly linear fall in TCR beta diversity per million T cells was seen with increasing age. Estimates of diversity drawn from one million T cells were considered underestimates.

The V and J ends lost 0 bases and 7 bases respectively, with 0 bases between them. The CDR3 spans 11 residues. Looked up from germline, CDR1 is SNHLY and CDR2 is FYNNEI. Sample-barcoded 5' priming and a J-beta primer mix drove a second PCR of about 7 to 11 cycles. One entry per CDR3 protein results from TCRdb running MiXCR on the 5' RACE reads. The sample records 700,000 or so distinct CDR3 sequences, approximately 22% being singletons. In terms of origin and age, donors were healthy Caucasian individuals from Russia aged roughly 6 to 95. No fewer than 5.5 micrograms of total RNA were isolated from every sample.

V gene TRBV2 combines with J gene TRBJ1-4, with D uncertain. This TCR came from a man between 65 and 85 years old in good health. Sequencing was done on a sample of blood. The CDR3 DNA reads as TGTGCCAGCAGTGAAGCTGAAAAACTGTTTTTT. It translates to CASSEAEKLFF. The full variable domain, completed using reference TRBV2 and TRBJ1-4, is EPEVTQTPSHQVTQMGQEVILRCVPISNHLYFYWYRQILGQKVEFLVSFYNNEISEKSEIFDDQFSVERPDGSNFTLKIRSTKLEDSAMYFCASSEAEKLFFGSGTQLSVL.